This T cell receptor (beta chain) was documented in a study of blood T cell repertoires in COVID-19. Study-wide context: From the United States, Italy and Spain came samples of acute and convalescent COVID-19. Nucleic acid was either cDNA or gDNA, and it came from T cells, B-cell-depleted T cells, or PBMCs.

CDR1 MNHEY and CDR2 SVGAGI come from the germline V gene. Trimming took 6 bases from V and 4 from J; bases not matched to a gene: 7. The CDR3 sequence is 15 residues long. Authors' processing steps: Amplification with reference gene primers provided the estimates of nucleated cell counts. The repertoire was sequenced with immunoSEQ multiplex PCR; TCRdb's copy has only in-frame clones and lacks some. That table furnishes V, J and clone size, whereas the DNA furnished D and trimming. The table shows more than 90,000 clones, with 65% to 85% occurring only once. This clone was seen only a few times. The chain carries TRBV6-5 and TRBJ2-2, with 8 bases lining up with TRBD1. The TCR sequence derives from a woman in her 70s with acute or convalescent COVID-19. Sequencing was carried out using peripheral blood. The CDR3 DNA is TGTGCCAGCAGGACTACAGGGGGTATCACCGGGGAGCTGTTTTTT. The encoded protein is CASRTTGGITGELFF.